This entry lists 26 T cell receptor beta chains sequenced from one sample in a study of CD8+ T cells in alopecia areata. Sequencing used cDNA as its template, made by extracting RNA and reverse transcribing it. Sequencing used immunoSEQ multiplex PCR; TCRdb keeps in-frame clones, though not all of them. The table records approximately 200,000 clones, around two fifths of them present only once. The treatment: oral pan-JAK inhibitor, 5-10 mg twice daily. The sample consisted of CD4+ T cells sorted from blood, taken around week 37, from a patient treated with tofacitinib. The receptor source for this set is a human donor with alopecia areata.

The chain links TRBV9 to TRBJ2-1; 11 positions match TRBD2. The V segment lost 2 bases and the J segment 7 bases; nucleotides outside the gene matches: 5. Looked up from germline, CDR1 is SGDLS and CDR2 is YYNGEE. The CDR3 loop spans 15 amino acids. The CDR3 bases are TGTGCCAGCAGCGTCGGGACTAGCGGAATAAATGAGCAGTTCTTC. This sequence encodes CASSVGTSGINEQFF.

Only a few counts were recorded for this clone. The chain has TRBV7-2 and TRBJ2-4, with 9 bases aligning to TRBD2. The length of the CDR3 is 16 residues. Germline loops: CDR1 SGHTA, CDR2 FQGNSA. The J segment lost 2 bases and the V segment lost 5 bases, leaving 7 bases of the junction unmatched. The CDR3 sequence: CASSLRLADTKNIQYF. The CDR3, as DNA: TGTGCCAGCAGCCTTCGACTAGCGGATACCAAAAACATTCAGTACTTC.

This clone was counted only a few times. This chain uses TRBV18 with TRBJ1-4, with D possibly TRBD1 on 5 matching bases. Trimming removed 0 bases at V and 13 bases at J, with 15 bases between. The CDR3 is 14 amino acids. The germline V gene encodes CDR1 KGHSH and CDR2 LQKENI. The CDR3 sequence is CASSPPAAGAGLFF. The CDR3 region has the DNA TGTGCCAGCTCACCACCGGCGGCCGGGGCTGGACTGTTTTTT.

This clone was picked up a small number of times. The gene calls are TRBV15 and TRBJ2-5; D possibly corresponds to TRBD2 (5 bases). The CDR3 extends over 16 amino acids. V lost 4 bases to trimming and J lost 2 bases, with 17 bases between them. CDR1 is LNHNV, CDR2 YYDKDF, per germline (reference sequence). The CDR3: CATSNSRPGLQETQYF. CDR3 bases: TGTGCCACCAGCAACTCCAGGCCCGGACTGCAAGAGACCCAGTACTTC.

This clone turned up a few times. This chain links TRBV7-2 with TRBJ2-1, with TRBD2 matching over 8 bases. Unmatched junction bases numbered 9, after V lost 5 bases and J lost 9 bases. Germline V gene data show CDR1 as SGHTA and CDR2 as FQGNSA. The CDR3 length is 14 residues. In nucleotides, the CDR3 is TGTGCCAGCAGCCCCAGGCGGGGGGCTAGTGAGCAGTTCTTC. Its protein product is CASSPRRGASEQFF.

The rearrangement links TRBV4-1 to TRBJ2-3, with TRBD2 identical over 11 bases. The CDR3 covers 16 residues. Trimming removed 3 bases from V and 4 bases from J; junction bases left unmatched: 6. Germline CDR1 reads MGHRA; CDR2 reads YSYEKL. In nucleotides, the CDR3 is TGCGCCAGCAGCCAGGACCTAGCGGGAGGTGCAGATACGCAGTATTTT. Encoded protein: CASSQDLAGGADTQYF.

This clone was seen a few times. The genes are TRBV6-1 and TRBJ1-1, with TRBD1 identical over 10 bases. CDR1 and CDR2 (germline): MNHNS, SASEGT. V trimming: 7 bases; J trimming: 6 bases; junction bases outside the gene matches: 8. The CDR3 is 14 residues long. The CDR3 reads CASKGTGVLSEAFF. CDR3 coding DNA: TGTGCCAGCAAGGGGACAGGGGTATTGTCTGAAGCTTTCTTT.

This chain links TRBV28 with TRBJ1-5, with TRBD1 as a possible D gene (5 bases). The CDR3 extends over 15 amino acids. CDR1 MDHEN and CDR2 SYDVKM come from the germline V gene. V lost 8 bases, J lost 1 base, and 15 bases lay in between. CDR3 amino acids: CASGPVGLSNQPQHF. In DNA form, the CDR3 reads TGTGCCAGCGGCCCGGTGGGACTAAGCAATCAGCCCCAGCATTTT.

The chain is built from TRBV30 and TRBJ2-5; the D is unclear. Per germline, CDR1 GTSNPN and CDR2 SVGIG (reference sequence). The CDR3 loop spans 13 amino acids. V shed 2 bases and J shed 4 bases, with 11 bases lying between them. CDR3 sequence (DNA): TGTGCCTGGAGTTTCCCCGGTGGAGAGACCCAGTACTTC. Protein: CAWSFPGGETQYF.

The J gene is TRBJ1-2, the V gene TRBV7-2; no clear D. V was shortened by 6 bases and J by 7 bases, with 18 bases between the two germline ends. The CDR3 consists of 14 residues. Germline-derived CDR1 and CDR2 are SGHTA and FQGNSA. CDR3 region: CASSLSLMAAGYTF. CDR3 DNA: TGTGCCAGCAGTTTAAGCCTCATGGCGGCTGGCTACACCTTC.

This chain uses TRBV18 with TRBJ1-1; no reliable D call. Trimming stripped 5 bases from V and 7 bases from J, with 14 bases between. The CDR3 is 13 residues long. CDR1 KGHSH and CDR2 LQKENI come from the germline V gene. The CDR3 sequence is CASSSTPVVEAFF. The CDR3 DNA sequence: TGTGCCAGCTCATCTACCCCGGTCGTTGAAGCTTTCTTT.

The chain combines TRBV20-1 with TRBJ1-5; D unresolved. V was trimmed by 3 bases and J by 11 bases, leaving 11 bases between them. In germline, CDR1 is DFQATT, CDR2 SNEGSKA (reference sequence). CDR3 length equals 11 residues. This CDR3 reads CSASLPPTQHF. The CDR3 DNA sequence: TGCAGTGCTAGCCTCCCCCCAACCCAGCATTTT.

A remark on this clone: Other nucleotide sequences in the sample specify the same CDR3. The gene calls are TRBV9 and TRBJ1-2; maybe TRBD1 (5 bases). This CDR3 contains 14 residues. V lost 0 bases and J lost 1, with 7 bases in between. The germline V gene has CDR1 SGDLS and CDR2 YYNGEE. Here the CDR3 reads CASSVGDSNYGYTF. The CDR3 DNA follows: TGTGCCAGCAGCGTAGGTGACAGTAACTATGGCTACACCTTC.

CDR3 nucleotide sequence: TGTGCCAGCAGCCAAGTAGCAGGGCCTTCTAACTATGGCTACACCTTC. This gives the protein CASSQVAGPSNYGYTF. The V and J genes are TRBV4-2 and TRBJ1-2; D possibly corresponds to TRBD1 (5 bases). V shed 1 base and J shed 0 bases, with 12 bases lying between them. The CDR3 spans 16 residues. The germline V gene encodes CDR1 LGHNA and CDR2 YNFKEQ.

In this sample, this clone turned up a few times. The rearrangement uses TRBV29-1 and TRBJ2-7, with D hard to call. The V and J ends lost 2 bases and 3 bases respectively, with 11 bases between them. CDR3 length: 13 residues. Germline V gives CDR1 SQVTM, CDR2 ANQGSEA. CDR3 loop: CSVETYGNYEQYF. DNA for the CDR3: TGCAGCGTTGAAACGTACGGAAACTACGAGCAGTACTTC.

This clone has only a few counts. The V call is TRBV5-1, the J call TRBJ2-5, with D perhaps being TRBD1 or TRBD2 (5 bases each). Germline-derived CDR1 and CDR2 are SGHRS and YFSETQ. This CDR3 contains 14 residues. V dropped 4 bases and J dropped 5 bases, with 15 bases sitting between them. CDR3 nucleotides: TGCGCCAGCAGCAGCAGGGAGAATGGGGAGACCCAGTACTTC. Its protein product is CASSSRENGETQYF.

CDR3 DNA: TGTGCCAGCAGTTTCCATCCGAGCGGGGCCAGCACAGATACGCAGTATTTT. Translating gives CASSFHPSGASTDTQYF. The V and J genes are TRBV28 and TRBJ2-3, with TRBD2 identical over 7 bases. Germline CDR1 MDHEN, CDR2 SYDVKM. The ends lost 3 bases at V and 0 bases at J; junction bases unmatched: 9. The CDR3 has 17 residues.

The V and J genes are TRBV15 and TRBJ2-5; D gene ambiguous. Germline-derived CDR1 and CDR2 are LNHNV and YYDKDF (reference sequence). This CDR3 has 11 residues. Between the trimmed V and J ends, which lost 4 bases and 1 base, there was a span of 1 base. CDR3 protein: CATSTQETQYF. In DNA, the CDR3 is TGTGCCACCAGCACCCAAGAGACCCAGTACTTC.

The V call is TRBV28, the J call TRBJ2-7, with TRBD1 matching 8 bases. Germline values: CDR1 MDHEN, CDR2 SYDVKM. The CDR3 contains 15 residues. The junction had 10 bases not matched to a gene; V was cut back by 6 bases and J by 3 bases. The CDR3 DNA is TGTGCCAGCAGGCTGGCTGGGGGACAGGTCTACGAGCAGTACTTC. Its translation is CASRLAGGQVYEQYF.

The rearrangement links TRBV4-1 to TRBJ2-7; TRBD2 might be the D (5 bases). The CDR3 loop spans 12 amino acids. The V end was cut by 1 base, the J end by 5 bases, with 6 bases between. Germline-derived CDR1 and CDR2 are MGHRA and YSYEKL. The CDR3 spells CASSQVGDEQYF. The CDR3 coding sequence is TGCGCCAGCAGCCAAGTCGGGGACGAGCAGTACTTC.

In its sample, this clone was seen a few times. This chain uses TRBV18 with TRBJ2-3; D remains ambiguous. Per germline, CDR1 KGHSH and CDR2 LQKENI. This CDR3 spans 14 amino acids. V lost 3 bases, J lost 4 bases, and 11 bases lay in between. CDR3 nucleotide sequence: TGTGCCAGCTCACCTCGGCTGCCCCCAGATACGCAGTATTTT. This encodes CASSPRLPPDTQYF.

The V call is TRBV30, the J call TRBJ2-2, with 9 bases aligning to TRBD2. Germline V gene data show CDR1 as GTSNPN and CDR2 as SVGIG (reference sequence). V trimming: 4 bases; J trimming: 4 bases; junction bases outside the gene matches: 10. This CDR3 is 16 amino acids long. CDR3 region: CAWIPLSGRATGELFF. The CDR3 DNA is TGTGCCTGGATTCCACTTAGCGGGAGAGCCACCGGGGAGCTGTTTTTT.

The chain carries TRBV5-1 and TRBJ2-7; tentatively, D is TRBD1 (5 bases). Trimming removed 3 bases at V and 1 base at J, with 11 bases between. The CDR3 is 14 residues long. CDR1 is SGHRS and CDR2 is YFSETQ in the germline V gene. The CDR3 nucleotides read TGCGCCAGCAGCTCAGGGATAGGGTCCTACGAGCAGTACTTC. Protein: CASSSGIGSYEQYF.

The rearrangement uses TRBV29-1 and TRBJ2-2; 10 nucleotides match TRBD1. Germline V gene sequence: CDR1 SQVTM, CDR2 ANQGSEA. The trim removed 8 bases at V and 4 bases at J, leaving 4 bases unmatched. CDR3 length: 13 residues. The CDR3 sequence is CSSGTGVTGELFF. The CDR3 bases are TGCAGCTCGGGGACAGGGGTCACCGGGGAGCTGTTTTTT.

The V gene is TRBV27, the J gene TRBJ2-7; 7 positions match TRBD2. Germline assignment: CDR1 MNHEY and CDR2 SMNVEV (reference sequence). This CDR3 spans 14 amino acids. The V segment lost 8 bases and the J segment 2 bases; nucleotides outside the gene matches: 9. In nucleotides, the CDR3 is TGTGCCAGCGGCTCCACTAGCGTGGCCTACGAGCAGTACTTC. Protein product: CASGSTSVAYEQYF.

This chain connects TRBV30 to TRBJ2-1; D is perhaps TRBD2 (6 bases). Trimming stripped 0 bases from V and 6 bases from J, with 18 bases between. Per germline, CDR1 GTSNPN and CDR2 SVGIG (reference sequence). This CDR3 contains 16 residues. CDR3 residues: CAWSVLAGSRVNEQFF. The DNA for the CDR3 is TGTGCCTGGAGTGTACTCGCGGGATCGAGGGTCAATGAGCAGTTCTTC.